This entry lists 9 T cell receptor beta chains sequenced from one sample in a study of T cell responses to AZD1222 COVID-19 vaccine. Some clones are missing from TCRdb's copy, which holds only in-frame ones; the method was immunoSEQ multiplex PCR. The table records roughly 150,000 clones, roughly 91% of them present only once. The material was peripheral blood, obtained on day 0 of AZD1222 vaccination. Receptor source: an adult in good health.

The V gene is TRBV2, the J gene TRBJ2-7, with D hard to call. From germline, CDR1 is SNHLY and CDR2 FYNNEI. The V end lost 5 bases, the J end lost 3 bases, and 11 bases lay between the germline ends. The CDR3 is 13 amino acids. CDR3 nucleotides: TGTGCCAGCAGTCTTCAGATGGACTACGAGCAGTACTTC. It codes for CASSLQMDYEQYF. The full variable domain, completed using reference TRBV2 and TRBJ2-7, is EPEVTQTPSHQVTQMGQEVILRCVPISNHLYFYWYRQILGQKVEFLVSFYNNEISEKSEIFDDQFSVERPDGSNFTLKIRSTKLEDSAMYFCASSLQMDYEQYFGPGTRLTVT.

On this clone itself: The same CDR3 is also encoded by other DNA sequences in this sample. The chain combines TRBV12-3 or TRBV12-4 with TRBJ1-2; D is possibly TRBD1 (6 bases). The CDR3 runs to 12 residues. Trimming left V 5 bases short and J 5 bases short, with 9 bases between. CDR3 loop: CASSPTGYGYTF. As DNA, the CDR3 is TGTGCCAGCAGTCCCACAGGGTATGGCTACACCTTC.

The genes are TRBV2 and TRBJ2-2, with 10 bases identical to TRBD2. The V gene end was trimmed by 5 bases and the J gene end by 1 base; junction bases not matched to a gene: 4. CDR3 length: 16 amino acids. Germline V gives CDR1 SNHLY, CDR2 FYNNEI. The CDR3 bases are TGTGCCAGCAGTCGACTAGCGGGCTGGAACACCGGGGAGCTGTTTTTT. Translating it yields CASSRLAGWNTGELFF.

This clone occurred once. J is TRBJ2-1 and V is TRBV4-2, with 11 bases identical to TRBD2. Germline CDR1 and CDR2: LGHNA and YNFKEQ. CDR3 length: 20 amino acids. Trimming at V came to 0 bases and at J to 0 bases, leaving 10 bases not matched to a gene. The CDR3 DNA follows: TGTGCCAGCAGCCAAGAAGGGACTAGCGGCCGACTTAGCTCCTACAATGAGCAGTTCTTC. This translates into CASSQEGTSGRLSSYNEQFF.

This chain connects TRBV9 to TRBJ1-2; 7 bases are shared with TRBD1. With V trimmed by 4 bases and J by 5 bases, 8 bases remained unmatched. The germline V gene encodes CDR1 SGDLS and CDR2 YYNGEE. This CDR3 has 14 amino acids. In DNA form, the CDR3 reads TGTGCCAGCAGCTCATCGGGACAGAAGTATGGCTACACCTTC. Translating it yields CASSSSGQKYGYTF.

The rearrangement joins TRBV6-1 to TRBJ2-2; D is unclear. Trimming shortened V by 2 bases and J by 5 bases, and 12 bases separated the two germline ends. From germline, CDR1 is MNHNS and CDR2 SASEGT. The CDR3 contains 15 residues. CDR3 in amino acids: CASSETQQYTGELFF. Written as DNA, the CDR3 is TGTGCCAGCAGTGAAACCCAACAGTATACCGGGGAGCTGTTTTTT.

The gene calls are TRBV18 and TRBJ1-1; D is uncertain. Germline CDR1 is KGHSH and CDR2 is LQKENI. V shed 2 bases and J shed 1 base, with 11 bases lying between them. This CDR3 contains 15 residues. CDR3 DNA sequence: TGTGCCAGCTCACCAAGGTCCGCCGAGAACACTGAAGCTTTCTTT. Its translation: CASSPRSAENTEAFF.

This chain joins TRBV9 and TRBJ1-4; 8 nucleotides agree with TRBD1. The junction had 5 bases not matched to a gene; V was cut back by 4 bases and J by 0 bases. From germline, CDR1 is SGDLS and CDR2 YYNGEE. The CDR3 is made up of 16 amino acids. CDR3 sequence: CASSYGTGPTNEKLFF. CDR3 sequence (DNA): TGTGCCAGCAGCTACGGGACAGGCCCAACTAATGAAAAACTGTTTTTT.

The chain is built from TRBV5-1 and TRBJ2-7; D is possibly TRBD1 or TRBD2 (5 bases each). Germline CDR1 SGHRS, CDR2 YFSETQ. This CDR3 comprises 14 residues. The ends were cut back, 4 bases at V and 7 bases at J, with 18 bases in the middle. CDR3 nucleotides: TGCGCCAGCAGCCCCGTCCGGGGCCTACAGGAGCAGTACTTC. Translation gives CASSPVRGLQEQYF.